A single TCR beta chain is shown here with its context. This entry belongs to a study of shared clonotypes between healthy human individuals. Study in general: CD4 naive cells filled three plates per donor, CD4 memory three, CD8 naive two and CD8 memory one.

The table came from immunoSEQ multiplex PCR; TCRdb's copy has only in-frame clones and leaves some out. The repertoire has approximately 530,000 clones, about 96% of them found once; the top ten carry 0.055% to 0.075%. The germline gives CDR1 SGHRS, CDR2 YFSETQ. The CDR3 length is 14 residues. V was pared by 0 bases and J by 1 base, with 7 bases between. This chain connects TRBV5-1 to TRBJ1-1; D is unresolved. The sequence was collected from a woman aged 25-40 years in good health. Sample: naive CD4+ T cells sorted from blood. The subset: CD45RA+ positively selected. The CDR3 here is CASSLGVANTEAFF. In DNA form, the CDR3 reads TGCGCCAGCAGCTTGGGGGTCGCGAACACTGAAGCTTTCTTT.